This entry lists 24 T cell receptor beta chains sequenced from one sample in a study of T cell changes during pregnancy in multiple sclerosis. Assay: immunoSEQ multiplex PCR; the TCRdb copy retains only in-frame clones and omits some. The sample lists about 59,000 clones, around 94% seen once, with 2.5% to 3% in the top ten. The source was CD8+ T cells from peripheral blood mononuclear cells, collected after pregnancy. These receptors were taken from a female donor with multiple sclerosis, enrolled in a pregnancy study.

This chain links TRBV6-5 with TRBJ2-7; 12 bases are shared with TRBD1. The CDR3 spans 14 residues. In germline, CDR1 is MNHEY, CDR2 SVGAGI. Trimming removed 6 bases from V and 6 bases from J; junction bases left unmatched: 6. In nucleotides, the CDR3 is TGTGCCAGCAGCCCCGGGACAGGGGGCTCCGAGCAGTACTTC. It yields the protein CASSPGTGGSEQYF.

The chain joins TRBV6-5 to TRBJ2-7; 9 bases are a match to TRBD1. V trimming: 0 bases; J trimming: 4 bases; junction bases outside the gene matches: 1. CDR3 length: 14 amino acids. The germline gives CDR1 MNHEY, CDR2 SVGAGI. The CDR3 DNA is TGTGCCAGCAGTTACTCTGGGACAGGGTACGAGCAGTACTTC. Protein: CASSYSGTGYEQYF.

The chain uses TRBV6-5 and TRBJ2-7; 10 nucleotides line up with TRBD2. The germline CDR1 and CDR2 sequences are MNHEY and SVGAGI. The CDR3 contains 15 residues. V dropped 5 bases and J dropped 3; count of bases not matched to a gene: 7. In nucleotides, the CDR3 is TGTGCCAGCAGTCATACTAGCGGGAACGACTACGAGCAGTACTTC. It specifies CASSHTSGNDYEQYF.

The chain uses TRBV19 and TRBJ2-1; D unclear. The CDR3 extends over 16 amino acids. Germline values: CDR1 LNHDA, CDR2 SQIVND (reference sequence). The V end lost 0 bases, the J end lost 0 bases, and 9 bases lay between the germline ends. The CDR3 loop is CASSIDGFSSYNEQFF. In nucleotides, the CDR3 is TGTGCCAGTAGTATAGACGGGTTTAGCTCCTACAATGAGCAGTTCTTC. Full variable domain (rest looked up from reference TRBV19 and TRBJ2-1): DGGITQSPKYLFRKEGQNVTLSCEQNLNHDAMYWYRQDPGQGLRLIYYSQIVNDFQKGDIAEGYSVSREKKESFPLTVTSAQKNPTAFYLCASSIDGFSSYNEQFFGPGTRLTVL.

V is TRBV5-4 and J is TRBJ2-5; D uncertain. With 0 bases removed from V and 0 bases from J, the gap between germline ends came to 6 bases. Germline V gene lookup returns CDR1 SGHNT and CDR2 YYREEE (reference sequence). The length of the CDR3 is 14 residues. CDR3 residues: CASSLVRDQETQYF. The CDR3 bases are TGTGCCAGCAGCTTGGTTCGGGACCAAGAGACCCAGTACTTC.

The chain combines TRBV19 with TRBJ2-1, with 8 positions matching TRBD1. This CDR3 has 13 residues. The V gene's germline CDR1 is LNHDA and CDR2 SQIVND (reference sequence). Trimming cost V 6 bases and J 6 bases; bases outside gene matches: 4. CDR3 in amino acids: CASSVDRANEQFF. The CDR3 DNA sequence: TGTGCCAGTAGCGTGGACAGGGCCAATGAGCAGTTCTTC.

This clone has more than one count but fewer than ten. This chain joins TRBV30 and TRBJ1-1, with a possible D match to TRBD1 (5 bases). The V end was cut by 2 bases, the J end by 1 base, with 8 bases between. This CDR3 comprises 13 residues. Germline values: CDR1 GTSNPN, CDR2 SVGIG (reference sequence). The CDR3 region is CAWSSGGNTEAFF. As DNA, the CDR3 is TGTGCCTGGAGTTCGGGGGGGAACACTGAAGCTTTCTTT.

This chain joins TRBV28 and TRBJ1-1; 7 nucleotides match TRBD1. From germline, CDR1 is MDHEN and CDR2 SYDVKM. V lost 10 bases and J lost 1; bases outside the gene matches: 15. This CDR3 contains 16 residues. The CDR3: CAIQPQGFVKNTEAFF. The CDR3, as DNA: TGTGCCATCCAACCACAGGGGTTTGTGAAGAACACTGAAGCTTTCTTT.

This chain connects TRBV7-9 to TRBJ2-5, with 8 bases fitting TRBD1. Germline loops: CDR1 SEHNR, CDR2 FQNEAQ (reference sequence). The CDR3 runs 15 residues. Losses at the gene ends were 5 bases for V and 5 bases for J; bases not matched to a gene: 10. CDR3 nucleotide sequence: TGTGCCAGCAGCAGCAATCAGGGGGCTGGGGAGACCCAGTACTTC. Protein: CASSSNQGAGETQYF.

This clone occurred once. V and J are TRBV29-1 and TRBJ2-2; TRBD2 matches 14 bases. Unmatched junction bases numbered 4, after V lost 4 bases and J lost 3 bases. This CDR3 is 16 amino acids long. Per germline, CDR1 SQVTM and CDR2 ANQGSEA. Here the CDR3 DNA reads TGCAGCGTTGGGGGACTAGCGGGAGTTTACACCGGGGAGCTGTTTTTT. Its protein is CSVGGLAGVYTGELFF.

The chain links TRBV28 to TRBJ2-3; 7 bases agree with TRBD2. CDR3 length equals 15 residues. Germline CDR1 is MDHEN and CDR2 is SYDVKM. The junction had 7 bases not matched to a gene; V was cut back by 4 bases and J by 3 bases. The CDR3 protein is CASSSIAGWTDTQYF. CDR3 DNA: TGTGCCAGCAGTTCTATAGCGGGTTGGACAGATACGCAGTATTTT.

This chain joins TRBV19 and TRBJ2-7, with 8 nucleotides matching TRBD1. Germline V lookup: CDR1 LNHDA, CDR2 SQIVND (reference sequence). The CDR3 covers 15 residues. Germline trimming cut 5 bases from V and 0 bases from J; bases unmatched to any gene: 6. This CDR3 is CASSSGQGPSYEQYF. CDR3 in DNA: TGTGCCAGTAGTTCAGGACAGGGCCCCTCCTACGAGCAGTACTTC. The complete variable domain, with remaining parts taken from reference TRBV19 and TRBJ2-7, reads DGGITQSPKYLFRKEGQNVTLSCEQNLNHDAMYWYRQDPGQGLRLIYYSQIVNDFQKGDIAEGYSVSREKKESFPLTVTSAQKNPTAFYLCASSSGQGPSYEQYFGPGTRLTVT.

CDR3 nucleotides: TGTGCCAGTAGAAGTAGCGGGACAGGGTATGAGCAGTTCTTC. Residues: CASRSSGTGYEQFF. V gene TRBV19 combines with J gene TRBJ2-1; D is possibly TRBD1 (9 bases). This CDR3 is built from 14 residues. V gave up 6 bases and J gave up 8 bases, with 17 bases separating them. The germline V gene has CDR1 LNHDA and CDR2 SQIVND (reference sequence).

This chain connects TRBV20-1 to TRBJ2-7; 7 positions match TRBD1. J was trimmed by 2 bases and V by 5 bases; bases with no gene match: 0. This CDR3 has 11 amino acids. From germline, CDR1 is DFQATT and CDR2 SNEGSKA (reference sequence). CDR3 protein: CSAGQAYEQYF. For the CDR3, the DNA is TGCAGTGCTGGACAGGCCTACGAGCAGTACTTC.

This rearrangement joins TRBV6-5 to TRBJ1-1; D remains unclear. CDR1 and CDR2 from the germline V gene are MNHEY and SVGAGI. The V gene lost 2 bases and the J gene lost 5 bases, with 6 bases spanning the gap. The CDR3 length is 12 residues. This chain's CDR3 is CASSYGETEAFF. CDR3 bases: TGTGCCAGCAGTTACGGTGAGACTGAAGCTTTCTTT.

V is TRBV5-5 and J is TRBJ2-3; no clear D gene. Germline loops: CDR1 SGHKS, CDR2 YYEKEE (reference sequence). There are 15 residues in the CDR3. V dropped 5 bases and J dropped 2 bases, with 15 bases sitting between them. The CDR3 DNA sequence: TGTGCCAGCAGATTTCCGGCAGGCCCCACAGATACGCAGTATTTT. This encodes CASRFPAGPTDTQYF.

The chain is built from TRBV7-9 and TRBJ2-5; 7 bases line up with TRBD2. Germline V gene data show CDR1 as SEHNR and CDR2 as FQNEAQ (reference sequence). V trimming: 2 bases; J trimming: 0 bases; junction bases outside the gene matches: 15. The CDR3 loop spans 19 amino acids. The CDR3 sequence is CASSLIVAGAGEHQETQYF. CDR3 in DNA: TGTGCCAGCAGCTTAATCGTGGCTGGCGCGGGAGAGCACCAAGAGACCCAGTACTTC. Variable domain in full (rest from reference TRBV7-9 and TRBJ2-5): DTGVSQNPRHKITKRGQNVTFRCDPISEHNRLYWYRQTLGQGPEFLTYFQNEAQLEKSRLLSDRFSAERPKGSFSTLEIQRTEQGDSAMYLCASSLIVAGAGEHQETQYFGPGTRLLVL.

This rearrangement joins TRBV2 to TRBJ2-3, with 9 bases lining up with TRBD2. Germline CDR1 SNHLY, CDR2 FYNNEI. This CDR3 region has 16 residues. The V gene end was trimmed by 3 bases and the J gene end by 0 bases; junction bases not matched to a gene: 4. The CDR3 sequence is CASSEVTSGSTDTQYF. The DNA for the CDR3 is TGTGCCAGCAGTGAGGTTACTAGCGGGAGCACAGATACGCAGTATTTT.

This clone was counted many times. The chain is built from TRBV2 and TRBJ1-1; 10 bases fit TRBD1. CDR1 is SNHLY and CDR2 is FYNNEI in the germline V gene. The trim removed 8 bases at V and 0 bases at J, leaving 9 bases unmatched. This CDR3 has 16 residues. The CDR3 loop is CASARGQGMVNTEAFF. In nucleotides, the CDR3 is TGTGCCAGCGCCCGGGGACAGGGGATGGTGAACACTGAAGCTTTCTTT.

V gene TRBV7-8 combines with J gene TRBJ2-7; unclear D gene. Looked up from germline, CDR1 is SGHVS and CDR2 is FQNEAQ. There are 13 residues in the CDR3. V shed 2 bases and J shed 2 bases, with 7 bases lying between them. In DNA form, the CDR3 reads TGTGCCAGCAGCTTATCACATACCTACGAGCAGTACTTC. This sequence encodes CASSLSHTYEQYF.

Concerning this clone: At one boundary the junction diverges from the germline segment, which might be a read error. The chain links TRBV16 to TRBJ2-7, with TRBD1 matching over 9 bases. CDR1 is KGHSY and CDR2 is FQNENV in the germline V gene. CDR3 length: 11 residues. CDR3 sequence reads: CASSQWDRASF. The CDR3 DNA reads as TGTGCCAGCAGCCAATGGGACAGGGCTTCTTTC.

This chain uses TRBV5-1 with TRBJ2-7; D unclear. The V and J ends lost 5 bases and 1 base respectively, with 7 bases between them. Germline CDR1 reads SGHRS; CDR2 reads YFSETQ. The CDR3 has 12 residues. The CDR3 DNA reads TGCGCCAGCAGATCGAGTTCCTACGAGCAGTACTTC. This codes for CASRSSSYEQYF.

This clone has a single count. The rearrangement uses TRBV27 and TRBJ2-3, with 11 bases fitting TRBD2. Trimming removed 6 bases from V and 6 bases from J; junction bases left unmatched: 5. The CDR3 sequence is 14 residues long. Per the germline V gene, CDR1 is MNHEY and CDR2 is SMNVEV (reference sequence). The CDR3 here is CASSPLAGGDTQYF. The CDR3 DNA follows: TGTGCCAGCAGCCCTCTAGCGGGAGGCGATACGCAGTATTTT.

This sequence joins TRBV13 and TRBJ2-3; 8 nucleotides agree with TRBD2. With 2 bases clipped from V and 2 bases from J, the junction kept 3 bases outside the gene matches. Germline CDR1 is PRHDT and CDR2 is FYEKMQ (reference sequence). The CDR3 is 15 amino acids. Written as DNA, the CDR3 is TGTGCCAGCAGCTTAAAGCGGGGGAACACAGATACGCAGTATTTT. Translation: CASSLKRGNTDTQYF.